The 17 T cell receptor beta chains listed next were all sequenced from one sample in a study of shared T cell receptors in the human thymus. Measured with immunoSEQ multiplex PCR; TCRdb has only the in-frame clones, and not every one. The repertoire has approximately 400,000 clones, 95% of them found once; the top ten carry approximately 0.02%. The sequenced sample was thymocytes. The source of these receptors is a human donor.

This chain joins TRBV6-5 and TRBJ1-2; D gene unclear. The V gene's germline CDR1 is MNHEY and CDR2 SVGAGI. V was clipped by 0 bases and J by 1 base, with 6 bases between them. The CDR3 consists of 14 residues. The CDR3 sequence: CASSYSENNYGYTF. The CDR3 bases are TGTGCCAGCAGTTACTCGGAGAATAACTATGGCTACACCTTC.

The genes are TRBV21-1 and TRBJ2-3. TRBV21-1 represents a pseudogene. This CDR3 has 16 amino acids. The DNA for the CDR3 is TGTGCCAGCAGCCTCCCGGACCAGGCTAGCACAGATACGCAGTATTTT. It codes for CASSLPDQASTDTQYF.

This clone turned up a few times. This chain joins TRBV28 and TRBJ1-5; weak D call: TRBD1 (5 bases). V lost 7 bases and J lost 5, with 12 bases in between. CDR1 MDHEN and CDR2 SYDVKM come from the germline V gene. The CDR3 loop spans 13 amino acids. The DNA of the CDR3 is TGTGCCAGCAATCTCCGGGGGGATCAGCCCCAGCATTTT. The encoded protein is CASNLRGDQPQHF.

The V gene is TRBV7-4, the J gene TRBJ1-2; D is ambiguous. Per germline, CDR1 SGHVT and CDR2 SQSDAQ. The CDR3 covers 14 residues. V was pared by 2 bases and J by 1 base, with 8 bases between. The CDR3 coding sequence is TGTGCCAGCAGCTTAATTGAGGGTAACTATGGCTACACCTTC. It codes for CASSLIEGNYGYTF.

The chain uses TRBV6-4 and TRBJ2-1; D unclear. The germline V gene has CDR1 MRHNA and CDR2 SNTAGT. The CDR3 runs to 17 residues. V was cut by 4 bases and J by 5 bases, with 21 bases left in between. CDR3 loop: CASSVPPDGVLDNEQFF. CDR3 in DNA: TGTGCCAGCAGTGTCCCCCCGGACGGTGTTCTCGACAATGAGCAGTTCTTC.

The V call is TRBV7-2, the J call TRBJ2-7; 9 nucleotides match TRBD1. The CDR3 consists of 15 residues. The trim removed 2 bases at V and 5 bases at J, leaving 7 bases unmatched. Germline assignment: CDR1 SGHTA and CDR2 FQGNSA. The CDR3 bases are TGTGCCAGCAGCTTAAATTGGACAGGGGACCACGAGCAGTACTTC. Its protein is CASSLNWTGDHEQYF.

V and J are TRBV2 and TRBJ1-5; 9 bases align to TRBD1. Unmatched junction bases numbered 9, after V lost 5 bases and J lost 4 bases. Germline V gives CDR1 SNHLY, CDR2 FYNNEI. This CDR3 has 16 amino acids. The CDR3 region is CASSRGDRATNQPQHF. The CDR3 DNA reads as TGTGCCAGCAGTCGCGGGGACAGGGCAACGAATCAGCCCCAGCATTTT.

This chain connects TRBV19 to TRBJ1-1, with 9 bases aligning to TRBD1. Germline CDR1 and CDR2: LNHDA and SQIVND (reference sequence). The CDR3 covers 14 residues. Trimming cost V 3 bases and J 7 bases; bases outside gene matches: 6. DNA for the CDR3: TGTGCCAGTAGTATCCCTACAGGGGGCGGTGAAGCTTTCTTT. Its translation: CASSIPTGGGEAFF.

The chain joins TRBV18 to TRBJ1-1; 10 nucleotides line up with TRBD1. The germline V gene encodes CDR1 KGHSH and CDR2 LQKENI. The CDR3 has 17 residues. After removal of 2 bases from V and 2 bases from J, the junction contained 8 bases not matched to a gene. For the CDR3, the DNA is TGTGCCAGCTCACCAGTCCGACAGGGGGCAGGTAACACTGAAGCTTTCTTT. Amino acid sequence: CASSPVRQGAGNTEAFF.

This chain joins TRBV6-4 and TRBJ2-2; TRBD1 matches at 9 bases. CDR3 size: 15 residues. Trimming at V came to 8 bases and at J to 5 bases, leaving 9 bases not matched to a gene. Germline values: CDR1 MRHNA, CDR2 SNTAGT. The CDR3 coding sequence is TGTGCCAGCTTGGGGGGACAGGGTCGGACCGGGGAGCTGTTTTTT. Its protein is CASLGGQGRTGELFF.

The chain recombines TRBV19 with TRBJ2-2, with TRBD2 as a possible D gene (5 bases). Trimming pared 5 bases from V and 7 bases from J, leaving 20 bases between. The V gene's germline CDR1 is LNHDA and CDR2 SQIVND (reference sequence). CDR3 size: 16 residues. Written as DNA, the CDR3 is TGTGCCAGTAGTTACCGCGGGTTCGAGTATAACGGGGAGCTGTTTTTT. Translation: CASSYRGFEYNGELFF.

The rearrangement joins TRBV28 to TRBJ2-1, with D perhaps matching TRBD2 (6 bases). Trimming pared 3 bases from V and 3 bases from J, leaving 15 bases between. There are 16 residues in the CDR3. Looked up from germline, CDR1 is MDHEN and CDR2 is SYDVKM. The CDR3 here is CASSFFRRDFYNEQFF. DNA of the CDR3: TGTGCCAGCAGTTTCTTTAGACGGGACTTCTACAATGAGCAGTTCTTC.

This clone has a single count. The chain links TRBV4-2 to TRBJ2-1; D uncertain. CDR3 length: 13 amino acids. V was shortened by 2 bases and J by 9 bases, with 11 bases between the two germline ends. Germline CDR1 LGHNA, CDR2 YNFKEQ. For the CDR3, the DNA is TGTGCCAGCAGCCAACATCTGGAGAGTGAGCAGTTCTTC. Protein product: CASSQHLESEQFF.

The rearrangement joins TRBV2 to TRBJ1-4; the match to TRBD1 covers 9 bases. CDR3 size: 15 residues. CDR1 and CDR2 from the germline V gene are SNHLY and FYNNEI. J gave up 4 bases and V 6 bases, and 6 bases lay outside the gene matches. The chain's CDR3 is CASRIGQGINEKLFF. Here the CDR3 DNA reads TGTGCCAGCAGAATAGGACAGGGGATTAATGAAAAACTGTTTTTT.

The chain joins TRBV27 to TRBJ1-4, with TRBD1 matching over 10 bases. The V gene's germline CDR1 is MNHEY and CDR2 SMNVEV (reference sequence). The CDR3 has 16 amino acids. V lost 5 bases and J lost 2; bases outside the gene matches: 5. CDR3 bases: TGTGCCAGCAGTCCCCCGGGACAGGGGACTAATGAAAAACTGTTTTTT. It specifies CASSPPGQGTNEKLFF.

The J gene is TRBJ1-2, the V gene TRBV29-1; tentative D call: TRBD1 (5 bases). This CDR3 comprises 15 residues. V lost 8 bases and J 0 bases, leaving 19 bases between the germline ends. CDR1 and CDR2 from the germline V gene are SQVTM and ANQGSEA. CDR3 sequence (DNA): TGCAGCTGCCTTAGGAGGGACTCGTCTAACTATGGCTACACCTTC. It translates to CSCLRRDSSNYGYTF.

This clone appeared a single time. V gene TRBV27 combines with J gene TRBJ2-5; D is perhaps TRBD2 (6 bases). CDR1 is MNHEY and CDR2 is SMNVEV in the germline V gene (reference sequence). V lost 7 bases and J lost 9, with 12 bases in between. The CDR3 totals 11 residues. DNA of the CDR3: TGTGCCAGCAAGAGCCGGGGGTCCCAGTACTTC. It is translated as CASKSRGSQYF.